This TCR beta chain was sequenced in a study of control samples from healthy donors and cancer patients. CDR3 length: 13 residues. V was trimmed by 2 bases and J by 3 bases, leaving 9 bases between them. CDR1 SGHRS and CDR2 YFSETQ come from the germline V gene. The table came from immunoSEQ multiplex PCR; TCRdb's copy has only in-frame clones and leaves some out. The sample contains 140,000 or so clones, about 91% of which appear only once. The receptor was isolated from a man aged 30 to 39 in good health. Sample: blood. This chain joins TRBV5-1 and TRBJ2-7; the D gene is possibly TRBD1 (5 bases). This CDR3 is CASSLQENYEQYF. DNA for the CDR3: TGCGCCAGCAGCTTACAGGAAAACTACGAGCAGTACTTC.